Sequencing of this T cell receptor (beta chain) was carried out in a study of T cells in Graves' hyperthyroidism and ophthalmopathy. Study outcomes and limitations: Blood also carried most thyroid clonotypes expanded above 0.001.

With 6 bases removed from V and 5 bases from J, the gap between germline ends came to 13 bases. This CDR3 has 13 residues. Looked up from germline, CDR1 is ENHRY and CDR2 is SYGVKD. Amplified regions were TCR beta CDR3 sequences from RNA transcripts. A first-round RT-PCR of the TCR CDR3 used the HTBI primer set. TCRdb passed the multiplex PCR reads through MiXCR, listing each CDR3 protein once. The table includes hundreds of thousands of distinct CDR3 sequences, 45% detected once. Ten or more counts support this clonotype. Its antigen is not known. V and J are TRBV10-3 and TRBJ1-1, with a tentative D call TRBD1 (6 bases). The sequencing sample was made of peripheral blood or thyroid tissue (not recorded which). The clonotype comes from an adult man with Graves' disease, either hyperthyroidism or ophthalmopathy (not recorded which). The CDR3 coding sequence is TGTGCCATCAGGGACAGATACTCTACTGAAGCTTTCTTT. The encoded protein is CAIRDRYSTEAFF.